This T cell receptor (beta chain) is drawn from a study of T cells in localized non-small cell lung cancer. TCRdb's copy holds only in-frame clones and misses some; the assay was immunoSEQ multiplex PCR. In the table there are some 1,400 clones, roughly 23% of which are singletons. The CDR3 covers 15 residues. Germline V CDR1 and CDR2: LNHDA, SQIVND (reference sequence). The V and J ends lost 5 bases and 3 bases respectively, with 17 bases between them. Adjacent lung, free of atypia, was sampled at least 2 cm from the tumor margin. This clone showed up just once. The antigen is not known. Points from the study as a whole: Adjacent lung was found to contain a median roughly 58 of the top 100 tumor clones. Blood T cell density predicted longer survival; adjacent-lung clonality, shorter.

This sequence originates from a female donor over 55 with stage I lung adenocarcinoma. Specimen: normal lung tissue next to the tumor, collected before any cancer treatment. J is TRBJ2-7 and V is TRBV19; no clear D gene. The CDR3 bases are TGTGCCAGTAGTCCCCAAGGGCGGAACTTCTACGAGCAGTACTTC. It yields the protein CASSPQGRNFYEQYF.